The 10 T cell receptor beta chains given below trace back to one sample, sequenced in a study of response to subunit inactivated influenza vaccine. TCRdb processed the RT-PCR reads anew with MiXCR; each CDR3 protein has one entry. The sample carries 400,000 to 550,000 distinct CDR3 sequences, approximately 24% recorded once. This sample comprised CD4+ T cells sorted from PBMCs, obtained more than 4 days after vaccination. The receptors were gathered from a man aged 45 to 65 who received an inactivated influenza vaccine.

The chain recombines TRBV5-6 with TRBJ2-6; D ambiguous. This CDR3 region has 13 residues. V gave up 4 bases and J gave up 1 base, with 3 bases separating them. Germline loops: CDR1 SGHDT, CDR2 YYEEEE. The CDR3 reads CASSTSGANVLTF. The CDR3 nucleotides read TGTGCCAGCAGCACATCTGGGGCCAACGTCCTGACTTTC.

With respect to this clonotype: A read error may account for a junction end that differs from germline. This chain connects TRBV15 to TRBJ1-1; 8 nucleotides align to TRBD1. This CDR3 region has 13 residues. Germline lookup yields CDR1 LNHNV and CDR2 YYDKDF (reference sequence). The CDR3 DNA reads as TGTGCCACCAGAAGACAGGGGAGCACTGAAGCCTTCTTT. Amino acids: CATRRQGSTEAFF.

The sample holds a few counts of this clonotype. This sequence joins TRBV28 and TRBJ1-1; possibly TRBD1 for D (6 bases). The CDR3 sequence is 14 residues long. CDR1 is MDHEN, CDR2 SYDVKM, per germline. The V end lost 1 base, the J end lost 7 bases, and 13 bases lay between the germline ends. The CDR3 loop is CASSLLGGAFEAFF. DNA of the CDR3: TGTGCCAGCAGTTTATTGGGGGGCGCGTTTGAAGCTTTCTTT. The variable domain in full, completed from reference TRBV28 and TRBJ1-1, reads DVKVTQSSRYLVKRTGEKVFLECVQDMDHENMFWYRQDPGLGLRLIYFSYDVKMKEKGDIPEGYSVSREKKERFSLILESASTNQTSMYLCASSLLGGAFEAFFGQGTRLTVV.

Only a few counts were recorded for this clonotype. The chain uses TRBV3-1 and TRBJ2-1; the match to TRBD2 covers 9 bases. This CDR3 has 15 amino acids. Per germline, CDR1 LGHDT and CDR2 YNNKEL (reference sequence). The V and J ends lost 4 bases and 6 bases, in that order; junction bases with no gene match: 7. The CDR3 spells CASSPGLARGNEQFF. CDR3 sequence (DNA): TGTGCCAGCAGCCCTGGACTAGCGAGAGGCAATGAGCAGTTCTTC.

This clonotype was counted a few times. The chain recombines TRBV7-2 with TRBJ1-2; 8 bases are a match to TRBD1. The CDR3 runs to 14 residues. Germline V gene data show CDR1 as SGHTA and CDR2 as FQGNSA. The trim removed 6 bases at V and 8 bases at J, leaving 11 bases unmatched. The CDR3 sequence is CASSYLGQGTGYTF. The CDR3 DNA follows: TGTGCCAGCAGTTACCTCGGACAGGGTACAGGCTACACCTTC.

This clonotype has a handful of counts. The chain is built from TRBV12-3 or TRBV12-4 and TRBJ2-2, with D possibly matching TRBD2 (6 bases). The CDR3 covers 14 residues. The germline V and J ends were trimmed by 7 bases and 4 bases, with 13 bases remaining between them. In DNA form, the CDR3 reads TGTGCCAGCACAGTGGGGGACTTCACCGGGGAGCTGTTTTTT. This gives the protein CASTVGDFTGELFF.

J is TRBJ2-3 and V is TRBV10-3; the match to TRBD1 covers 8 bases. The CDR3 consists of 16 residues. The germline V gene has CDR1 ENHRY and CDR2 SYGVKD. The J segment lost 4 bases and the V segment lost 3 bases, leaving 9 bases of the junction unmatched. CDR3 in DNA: TGTGCCATCAGTGATGTGCAGGGGGCAATGGCAGATACGCAGTATTTT. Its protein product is CAISDVQGAMADTQYF.

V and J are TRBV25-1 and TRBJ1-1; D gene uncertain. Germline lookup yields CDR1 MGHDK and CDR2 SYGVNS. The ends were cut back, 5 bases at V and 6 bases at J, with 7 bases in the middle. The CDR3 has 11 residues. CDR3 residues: CASSIGAEAFF. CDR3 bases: TGTGCCAGCAGTATTGGCGCTGAAGCTTTCTTT. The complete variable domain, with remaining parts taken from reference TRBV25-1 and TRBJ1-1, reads EADIYQTPRYLVIGTGKKITLECSQTMGHDKMYWYQQDPGMELHLIHYSYGVNSTEKGDLSSESTVSRIRTEHFPLTLESARPSHTSQYLCASSIGAEAFFGQGTRLTVV.

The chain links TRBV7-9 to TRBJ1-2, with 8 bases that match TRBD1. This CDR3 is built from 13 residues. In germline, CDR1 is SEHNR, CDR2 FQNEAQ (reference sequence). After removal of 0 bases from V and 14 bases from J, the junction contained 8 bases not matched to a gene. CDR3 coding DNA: TGTGCCAGCAGCTTAGCTGGGACAGGCGGGTGGACCTTC. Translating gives CASSLAGTGGWTF. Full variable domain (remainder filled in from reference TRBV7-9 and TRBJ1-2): DTGVSQNPRHKITKRGQNVTFRCDPISEHNRLYWYRQTLGQGPEFLTYFQNEAQLEKSRLLSDRFSAERPKGSFSTLEIQRTEQGDSAMYLCASSLAGTGGWTFGSGTRLTVV.

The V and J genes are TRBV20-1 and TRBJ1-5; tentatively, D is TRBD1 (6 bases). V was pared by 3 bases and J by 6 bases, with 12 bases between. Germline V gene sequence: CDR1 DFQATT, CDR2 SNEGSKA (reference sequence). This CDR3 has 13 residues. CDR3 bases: TGCAGTGCTAGGTGGGGGGGCGGTCAGCCCCAGCATTTT. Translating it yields CSARWGGGQPQHF.